This TCR beta chain was sequenced in a study of T cells in tuberculosis. Repertoires were generated with immunoSEQ multiplex PCR, while TCRdb's copy carries only in-frame clones and drops some. The data show nearly 35,000 clones, with more than 85% seen just once and over 2% held by the top ten. J gave up 1 base and V 5 bases, and 6 bases lay outside the gene matches. CDR3 length: 14 amino acids. Germline V lookup: CDR1 SGHRS, CDR2 YFSETQ. With regard to this clone: Its matching antigen is unknown.

General study points: Active tuberculosis TCR-alpha repertoires lay closer to GMM-specific TCRs than IGRA-negative controls, suggesting clonal expansion.

Sequencing input: PBMCs. The TCR originated in a donor under 30 with latent tuberculosis or without tuberculosis infection. V is TRBV5-1 and J is TRBJ2-7, with 7 positions matching TRBD2. The CDR3 loop reads CASRRAGESYEQYF. The CDR3 DNA reads as TGCGCCAGCAGACGGGCGGGAGAGTCCTACGAGCAGTACTTC.